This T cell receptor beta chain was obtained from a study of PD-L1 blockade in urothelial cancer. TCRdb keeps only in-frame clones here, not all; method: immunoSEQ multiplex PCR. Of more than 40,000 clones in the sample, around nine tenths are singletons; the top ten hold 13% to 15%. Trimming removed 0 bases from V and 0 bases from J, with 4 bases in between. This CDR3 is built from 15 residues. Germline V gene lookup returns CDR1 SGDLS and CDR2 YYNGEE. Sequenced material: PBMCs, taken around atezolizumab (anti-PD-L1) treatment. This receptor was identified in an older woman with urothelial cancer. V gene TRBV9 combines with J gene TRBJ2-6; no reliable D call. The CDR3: CASSVESSGANVLTF. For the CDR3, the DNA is TGTGCCAGCAGCGTAGAGAGCTCTGGGGCCAACGTCCTGACTTTC.